This TCR beta chain was captured in a study of response to subunit inactivated influenza vaccine. Note on this clonotype: Its antigen is not identified.

Via MiXCR, TCRdb re-called the RT-PCR reads, giving one row per CDR3 protein. The sample holds 540,000 or so distinct CDR3 sequences, roughly 13% seen once. Germline CDR1 SGHTA, CDR2 FQGNSA. CDR3 length: 16 residues. Trimming removed 1 base at V and 6 bases at J, with 15 bases between. Study-wide findings and caveats: There was a suggestion from the authors that each seasonal influenza vaccination recruits few new T cells.

The TCR comes from a man in his fifties who received an inactivated influenza vaccine. Source: PBMCs from blood, taken about 40 days after vaccination. The V and J genes are TRBV7-2 and TRBJ2-2, with D hard to call. CDR3 coding DNA: TGTGCCAGCAGCTTAGGCCCGCTAGATCGGGCCGGGGAGCTGTTTTTT. Amino acid sequence: CASSLGPLDRAGELFF.